This T cell receptor beta chain was retrieved from a study of T cell repertoires in cytomegalovirus infection. The study, taken as a whole, reports: Summed public TCR beta family frequency identified CMV carriers bearing the relevant HLA.

TCRdb re-called the reads through MiXCR, storing one row per CDR3 protein. The sample includes some 230,000 distinct CDR3 sequences, roughly 22% of them seen just once. In regard to this clonotype: The antigen is not known.

In germline, CDR1 is MDHEN, CDR2 SYDVKM. Trimming took off 5 bases at V and 3 bases at J, with 13 bases between the two ends. The CDR3 consists of 14 residues. The TCR originated in a human donor in good health (CMV status not recorded). Some clones in this sample may be carry-over from other donors' samples. The chain is built from TRBV28 and TRBJ2-5, with TRBD2 as a possible D gene (5 bases). The sequenced sample was CD8+ T cells from PBMCs. The CDR3 nucleotides read TGTGCCAGCAGTCCCCGGACGGGGAAAGAGACCCAGTACTTC. It yields the protein CASSPRTGKETQYF. Full variable domain (outside the CDR3, taken from reference TRBV28 and TRBJ2-5): DVKVTQSSRYLVKRTGEKVFLECVQDMDHENMFWYRQDPGLGLRLIYFSYDVKMKEKGDIPEGYSVSREKKERFSLILESASTNQTSMYLCASSPRTGKETQYFGPGTRLLVL.